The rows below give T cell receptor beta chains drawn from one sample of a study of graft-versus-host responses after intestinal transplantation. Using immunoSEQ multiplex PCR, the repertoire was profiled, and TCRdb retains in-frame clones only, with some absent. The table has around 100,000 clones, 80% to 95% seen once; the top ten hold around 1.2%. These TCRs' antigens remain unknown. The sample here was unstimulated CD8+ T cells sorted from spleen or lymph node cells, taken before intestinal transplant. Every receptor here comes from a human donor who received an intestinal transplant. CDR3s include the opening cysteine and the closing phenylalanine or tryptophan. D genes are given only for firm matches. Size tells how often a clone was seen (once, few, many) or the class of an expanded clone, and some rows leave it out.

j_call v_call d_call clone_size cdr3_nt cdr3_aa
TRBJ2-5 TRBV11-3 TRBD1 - TGTGCCAGCAGCTTAGGGACAGGTCCAAGGGAGACCCAGTACTTC CASSLGTGPRETQYF
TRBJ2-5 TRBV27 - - TGTGCCAGCAGTTTATCGGGCGGACTCCAAGAGACCCAGTACTTC CASSLSGGLQETQYF
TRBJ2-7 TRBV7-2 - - TGTGCCAGCAGCTTACTGCCCGGACTTCCGGGTTGGTCCTACGAGCAGTACTTC CASSLLPGLPGWSYEQYF
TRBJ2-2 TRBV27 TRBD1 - TGTGCCAGCACAGGGGGCTCCACCGGGGAGCTGTTTTTT CASTGGSTGELFF
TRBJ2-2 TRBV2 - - TGTGCCAGCAGTGAATTTCTGGCGGGGGCCTTGAACACCGGGGAGCTGTTTTTT CASSEFLAGALNTGELFF
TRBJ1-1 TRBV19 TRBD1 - TGTGCCAGTAGGGACAGGGGGGTCACTGAAGCTTTCTTT CASRDRGVTEAFF
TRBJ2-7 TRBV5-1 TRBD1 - TGCGCCAGCAGCGTCACGACAGGGCTGGAAGAGCAGTACTTC CASSVTTGLEEQYF
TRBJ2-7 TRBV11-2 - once TGTGCCAGCAGCTTATCGAGCTACGAGCAGTACTTC CASSLSSYEQYF
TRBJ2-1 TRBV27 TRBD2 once TGTGCCACCAGACTAGCGGTGCCCAATGAGCAGTTCTTC CATRLAVPNEQFF
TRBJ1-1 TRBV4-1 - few TGCGCCAGCAGCCAACGACAGGAGGGGAACACTGAAGCTTTCTTT CASSQRQEGNTEAFF
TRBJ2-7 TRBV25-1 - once TGTGCCAGCAGTGAAAGGGCCAGGGTGGGGGAGCAGTACTTC CASSERARVGEQYF
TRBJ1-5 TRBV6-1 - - TGTGCCAGCAGCCCGGGGTTTAGCAATCAGCCCCAGCATTTT CASSPGFSNQPQHF
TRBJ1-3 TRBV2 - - TGTGCCAGCAAAAGAGACGGCTCATCTGGAAACACCATATATTTT CASKRDGSSGNTIYF
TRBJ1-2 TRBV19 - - TGTGCCAGTAGTATGGTAGGGGTCTATGGCTACACCTTC CASSMVGVYGYTF
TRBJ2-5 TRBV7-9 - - TGTGCCAGCAGCTTAGTAGGGCTACAAGAGACCCAGTACTTC CASSLVGLQETQYF
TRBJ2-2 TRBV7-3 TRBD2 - TGTGCCAGCAGCTCCCCCCTCGGTAGCGGGGGGGCGAACACCGGGGAGCTGTTTTTT CASSSPLGSGGANTGELFF
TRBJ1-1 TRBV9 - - TGTGCCAGCAGCGTAGGGGAGAGCGTACCACTTAACACTGAAGCTTTCTTT CASSVGESVPLNTEAFF
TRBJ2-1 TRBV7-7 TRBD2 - TGTGCCAGCAGCCGCGGGGGAGGTTCCGAGCAGTTCTTC CASSRGGGSEQFF
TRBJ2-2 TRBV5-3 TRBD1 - TGTGCCACGGGGGACAGGGGGGCCGGGGAGCTGTTTTTT CATGDRGAGELFF
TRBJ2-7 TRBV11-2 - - TGTGCCAGCAGCTTAGACCCAGGGTTCAACGAGCAGTACTTC CASSLDPGFNEQYF
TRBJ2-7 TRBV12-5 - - TGTGCTAGTGGTTTGGTGTCCTACGAGCAGTACTTC CASGLVSYEQYF
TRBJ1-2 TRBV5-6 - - TGTGCCAGCAGCTTTCTGCTTCCCGGGTATGGCTACACCTTC CASSFLLPGYGYTF
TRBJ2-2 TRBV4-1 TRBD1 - TGCGCCAGCAGCCAAGATACTACAGGGGTGATTTCCGGGGAGCTGTTTTTT CASSQDTTGVISGELFF
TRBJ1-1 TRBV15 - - TGTGCCACCAGCAGAGGGAGAGGGAACACTGAAGCTTTCTTT CATSRGRGNTEAFF
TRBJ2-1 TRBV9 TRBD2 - TGTGCCAGCAGCGGAGGACTAGCGGGGGCCAACTACAATGAGCAGTTCTTC CASSGGLAGANYNEQFF
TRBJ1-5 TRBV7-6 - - TGTGCCAGCAGCCCAGAGGTTGGGGTAGATCAGCCCCAGCATTTT CASSPEVGVDQPQHF
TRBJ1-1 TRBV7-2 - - TGTGCCAGCAGTTTGACCGGGGCCCTAATGCACGGGGCTTTCTTT CASSLTGALMHGAFF
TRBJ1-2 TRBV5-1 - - TGCGCCAGCAGCTTGGACCGCCTGGACCTGACGTTTCCATTCTTC CASSLDRLDLTFPFF
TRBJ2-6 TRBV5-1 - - TGCGCCAGCAGCCCGGGCCCGCCCTCTGGGGCCAACGTCCTGACTTTC CASSPGPPSGANVLTF
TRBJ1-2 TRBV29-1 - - TGCAGCGCCTTACAGGGCTTTGGGGGCTACACCTTC CSALQGFGGYTF
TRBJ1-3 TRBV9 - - TGTGCCAGCAGCGTAGGGGGTTACCGTCTAGGTGGAAACACCATATATTTT CASSVGGYRLGGNTIYF
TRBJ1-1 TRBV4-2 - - TGTGCCAGCAGCCAAGAGGCCGGGACACAAACCAGGAACACTGAAGCTTTCTTT CASSQEAGTQTRNTEAFF
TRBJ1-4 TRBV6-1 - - TGTGCCAGCAGTGGGGCTTCGGCAACTAATGAAAAACTGTTTTTT CASSGASATNEKLFF
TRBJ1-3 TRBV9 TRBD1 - TGTGCCAGCAGCGTACCGAGACAGGGGAATGTCAACACCATATATTTT CASSVPRQGNVNTIYF
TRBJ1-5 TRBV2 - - TGTGCCAGCAGTGATGGGAGCAATCAGCCCCAGCATTTT CASSDGSNQPQHF
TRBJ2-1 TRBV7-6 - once TGTGCCAGCAGCTTAGGGGCCCGCCCCAATGAGCAGTTCTTC CASSLGARPNEQFF
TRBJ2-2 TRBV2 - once TGTGCCAGCAGTGAATCGTACTCGAACACCGGGGAGCTGTTTTTT CASSESYSNTGELFF